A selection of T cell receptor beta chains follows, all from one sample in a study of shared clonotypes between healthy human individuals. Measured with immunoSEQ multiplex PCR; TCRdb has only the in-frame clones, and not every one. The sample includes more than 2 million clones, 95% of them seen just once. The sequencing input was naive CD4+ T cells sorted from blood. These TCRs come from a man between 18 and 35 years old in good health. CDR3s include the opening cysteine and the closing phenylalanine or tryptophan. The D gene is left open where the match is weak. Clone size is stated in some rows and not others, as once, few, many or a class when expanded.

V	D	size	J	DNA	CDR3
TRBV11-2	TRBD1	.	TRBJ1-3	TGTGCCAGCAGCCCCGACTCCGGGGACAGCCCTGGAAACACCATATATTTT	CASSPDSGDSPGNTIYF
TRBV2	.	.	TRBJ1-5	TGTGCCAGCAGTGAACGTCTGCCAAATCAGCCCCAGCATTTT	CASSERLPNQPQHF
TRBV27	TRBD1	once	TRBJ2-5	TGTGCCAGCACCCTAGGGGGCAGGATCCAAGAGACCCAGTACTTC	CASTLGGRIQETQYF
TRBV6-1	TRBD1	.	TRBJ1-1	TGTGCCAGCAGTTCCAGACAGGGCTTTCAGAGTGAAGCTTTCTTT	CASSSRQGFQSEAFF
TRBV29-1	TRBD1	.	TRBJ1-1	TGCAGCGTTGAATGGGGACAGGCGAACACTGAAGCTTTCTTT	CSVEWGQANTEAFF
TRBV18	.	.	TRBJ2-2	TGTGCCAGCTCACGGGGGACCGGGGAGCTGTTTTTT	CASSRGTGELFF
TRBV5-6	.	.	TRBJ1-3	TGTGCCAGCTTTACGTGGGGGGGCACTGGAAACACCATATATTTT	CASFTWGGTGNTIYF
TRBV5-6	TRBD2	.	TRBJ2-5	TGTGCCAGCAGCTTGTGGTGGGGCGGGAGCATCCAAGAGACCCAGTACTTC	CASSLWWGGSIQETQYF
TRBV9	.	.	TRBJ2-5	TGTGCCAGCAGCGTATCGGGGGCCCAGGTAGAGACCCAGTACTTC	CASSVSGAQVETQYF
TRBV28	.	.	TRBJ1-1	TGTGCCAGCAGTCCGCTAGACAGAGGCTACACTGAAGCTTTCTTT	CASSPLDRGYTEAFF
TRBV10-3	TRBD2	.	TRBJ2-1	TGTGCCACCCGACTAGCGGGCGTATACAATGAGCAGTTCTTC	CATRLAGVYNEQFF
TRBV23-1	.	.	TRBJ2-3	TGCGCCAGCAGTAAAAAGGACGGAAGGTCAGATACGCAGTATTTT	CASSKKDGRSDTQYF
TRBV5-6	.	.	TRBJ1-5	TGTGCCAGCAGCTTGGACCAGGGATATAGCAATCAGCCCCAGCATTTT	CASSLDQGYSNQPQHF
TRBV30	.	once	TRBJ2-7	TGTGCCTGGAGTGGGGAGAGTATTAAGCGGGACGAGCAGTACTTC	CAWSGESIKRDEQYF
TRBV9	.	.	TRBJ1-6	TGTGCCAGCAGCCCCGAAACAAGGGATTCACCCCTCCACTTT	CASSPETRDSPLHF
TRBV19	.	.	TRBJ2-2	TGTGCCAGTAATAGCAACACCGGGGAGCTGTTTTTT	CASNSNTGELFF
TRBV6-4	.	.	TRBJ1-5	TGTGCCAGCAGTGCGTGGGCCCCCAATCAGCCCCAGCATTTT	CASSAWAPNQPQHF
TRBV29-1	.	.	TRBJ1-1	TGCAGCGTTGAACGGATGATGAACACTGAAGCTTTCTTT	CSVERMMNTEAFF
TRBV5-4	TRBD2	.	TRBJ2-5	TGTGCCAGCAGCCTTAGCGGGAGGGCCCCAGAGACCCAGTACTTC	CASSLSGRAPETQYF
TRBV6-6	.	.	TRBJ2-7	TGTGCCAGCAGTTACCACGAGAGGGGCCCCTACGAGCAGTACTTC	CASSYHERGPYEQYF
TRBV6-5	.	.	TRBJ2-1	TGTGCCAGCAGGCTTGCCAATGAGCAGTTCTTC	CASRLANEQFF
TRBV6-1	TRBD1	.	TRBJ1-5	TGTGCCAGCAGTGATCGGGACAGTTATAGCAATCAGCCCCAGCATTTT	CASSDRDSYSNQPQHF
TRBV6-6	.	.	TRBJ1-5	TGTGCCAGCAGTTACTCGGCGGGGGATCAGCCCCAGCATTTT	CASSYSAGDQPQHF
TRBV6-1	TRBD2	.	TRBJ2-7	TGTGCCAGCAGTGACTACAACCCTACTAGCGGGAGACGGCACGAGCAGTACTTC	CASSDYNPTSGRRHEQYF
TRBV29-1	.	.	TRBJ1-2	TGCAGCGTTTATCATTATGGCTACACCTTC	CSVYHYGYTF
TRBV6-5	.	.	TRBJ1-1	TGTGCCAGCAGTTACTCCGACCCTCCCGGCACTGAAGCTTTCTTT	CASSYSDPPGTEAFF
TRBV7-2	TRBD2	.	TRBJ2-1	TGTGCCAGCAGCTTAGGGACTAGCGGGAGTCATGAGCAGTTCTTC	CASSLGTSGSHEQFF
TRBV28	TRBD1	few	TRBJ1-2	TGTGCCAGTGGACAGGGGAAATATGGCTACACCTTC	CASGQGKYGYTF
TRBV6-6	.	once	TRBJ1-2	TGTGCCAGCAGTTACTCGGGCCGGGACATCTTACTTTTC	CASSYSGRDILLF
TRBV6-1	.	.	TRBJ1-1	TGTGCCAGCAGTGAATTGGGCTCAAACACTGAAGCTTTCTTT	CASSELGSNTEAFF
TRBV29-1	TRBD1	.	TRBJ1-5	TGCAGCGTGACGGGACAGGGGACGTCCCAGCATTTT	CSVTGQGTSQHF
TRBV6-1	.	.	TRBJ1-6	TGTGCCAGCAGTGACGGATTCAATTCACCCCTCCACTTT	CASSDGFNSPLHF
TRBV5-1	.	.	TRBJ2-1	TGCGCCAGCAGCCCCCTCGCGGGGGCTACCGATGAGCAGTTCTTC	CASSPLAGATDEQFF
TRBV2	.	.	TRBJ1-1	TGTGCCAGCAGTGAAGAGGCAGTGAACACTGAAGCTTTCTTT	CASSEEAVNTEAFF
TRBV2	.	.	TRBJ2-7	TGTGCCAGCACAGTCGGGACTGCCTACGAGCAGTACTTC	CASTVGTAYEQYF
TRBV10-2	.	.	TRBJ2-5	TGCGCCAGCAGTGAGAACGGCGGGCAAGAGACCCAGTACTTC	CASSENGGQETQYF
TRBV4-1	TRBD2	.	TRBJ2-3	TGCGCCAGCACACAAACAGCGGGAGTTAAGGATACGCAGTATTTT	CASTQTAGVKDTQYF
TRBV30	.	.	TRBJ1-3	TGTGCCTGGGATATTAGCTCTGGAAACACCATATATTTT	CAWDISSGNTIYF
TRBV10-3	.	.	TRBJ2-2	TGTGCCACAACAGGTGCAGGGGCGCACACCGGGGAGCTGTTTTTT	CATTGAGAHTGELFF
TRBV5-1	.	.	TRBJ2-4	TGCGCCAGCAGCAACGGAGGGCCAGGAAACATTCAGTACTTC	CASSNGGPGNIQYF
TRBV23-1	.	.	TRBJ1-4	TGCGCCAGCAGTCAAGGCCAGGGGTCTGAAAAACTGTTTTTT	CASSQGQGSEKLFF
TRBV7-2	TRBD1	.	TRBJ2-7	TGTGCCAGCAGCTTAGTGCTGGGACAGACCTACGAGCAGTACTTC	CASSLVLGQTYEQYF
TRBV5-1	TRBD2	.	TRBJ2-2	TGCGCCAGCAGCTTGTTCAGGGAGGGGACCGGGGAGCTGTTTTTT	CASSLFREGTGELFF
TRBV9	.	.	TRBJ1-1	TGTGCCAGCAGCCCTCGACAAGGAACTAACACTGAAGCTTTCTTT	CASSPRQGTNTEAFF
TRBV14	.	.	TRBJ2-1	TGTGCCAGCAGCCAAGATATCCGGAATGAGCAGTTCTTC	CASSQDIRNEQFF
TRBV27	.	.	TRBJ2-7	TGTGCCAGCAGTCCCCGGTTCAACTACGAGCAGTACTTC	CASSPRFNYEQYF
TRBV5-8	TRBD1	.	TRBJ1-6	TGTGCCAGCAGCTACGCCGGCCGGGACAGGGGCTCACCCCTCCACTTT	CASSYAGRDRGSPLHF
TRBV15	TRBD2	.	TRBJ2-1	TGTGCCACCAGCTTCTGGACTAGCGGGAGGGCCTCGGGCAATGAGCAGTTCTTC	CATSFWTSGRASGNEQFF
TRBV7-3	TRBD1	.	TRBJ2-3	TGTGCCAGCAGCTTAACGGACAGGACCACAGATACGCAGTATTTT	CASSLTDRTTDTQYF
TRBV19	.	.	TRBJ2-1	TGTGCCAGTAGTAAGGGGGTGGCGGGAGTTATGTTCTTC	CASSKGVAGVMFF
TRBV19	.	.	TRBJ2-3	TGTGCCAGTAATGGGGGGCCGACAGATACGCAGTATTTT	CASNGGPTDTQYF
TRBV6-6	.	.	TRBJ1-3	TGTGCCAGCAGCCTAACAGGGTCTGGAAACACCATATATTTT	CASSLTGSGNTIYF
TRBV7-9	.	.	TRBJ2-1	TGTGCCAGCAGCTTAGTCCGGGGATTGCGATACAATGAGCAGTTCTTC	CASSLVRGLRYNEQFF
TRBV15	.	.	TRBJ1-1	TGTGCCACCAGTCGTCCAGGACATTCGGACACTGAAGCTTTCTTT	CATSRPGHSDTEAFF